These T cell receptor beta chains were read from a single sample in a study of blood T cell repertoires in COVID-19. Generated by immunoSEQ multiplex PCR, the TCRdb table keeps only in-frame clones and is missing some. This table has about 230,000 clones, 88% appearing once. Material: PBMCs or T cells enriched from blood (not recorded which). These receptor sequences come from a woman aged 40 to 50 with acute COVID-19. CDR3s include the opening cysteine and the closing phenylalanine or tryptophan. A D gene is named only where the DNA matches it firmly. Clone size is stated in some rows and not others, as once, few, many or a class when expanded.

d_gene: -
j_gene: TRBJ1-2
v_gene: TRBV15
abundance: -
CDR3aa: CATSRDSGGPYGYTF
CDR3nt: TGTGCCACCAGCAGAGATAGTGGCGGGCCCTATGGCTACACCTTC

d_gene: TRBD1
j_gene: TRBJ2-2
v_gene: TRBV5-1
abundance: -
CDR3aa: CASSSTGSTGELFF
CDR3nt: TGCGCCAGCAGCTCGACAGGGAGCACCGGGGAGCTGTTTTTT

d_gene: TRBD1
j_gene: TRBJ2-5
v_gene: TRBV5-1
abundance: -
CDR3aa: CASSRGLETQYF
CDR3nt: TGCGCCAGCAGCAGGGGGCTGGAGACCCAGTACTTC

d_gene: TRBD2
j_gene: TRBJ2-1
v_gene: TRBV6-1
abundance: few
CDR3aa: CASSETAVLAGANNEQFF
CDR3nt: TGTGCCAGCAGTGAAACGGCTGTTCTAGCGGGGGCCAACAATGAGCAGTTCTTC

d_gene: -
j_gene: TRBJ1-1
v_gene: TRBV4-3
abundance: -
CDR3aa: CASSQDGGTQGTEAFF
CDR3nt: TGCGCCAGCAGCCAAGATGGGGGGACCCAGGGCACTGAAGCTTTCTTT

d_gene: TRBD2
j_gene: TRBJ2-3
v_gene: TRBV6-2/TRBV6-3
abundance: -
CDR3aa: CASSLTSGSTDTQYF
CDR3nt: TGTGCCAGCAGCCTTACTAGCGGGAGCACAGATACGCAGTATTTT

d_gene: TRBD2
j_gene: TRBJ2-5
v_gene: TRBV5-1
abundance: few
CDR3aa: CASSPSGGEQETQYF
CDR3nt: TGCGCCAGCAGCCCCAGCGGGGGGGAACAAGAGACCCAGTACTTC

d_gene: TRBD2
j_gene: TRBJ2-1
v_gene: TRBV3-1/TRBV3-2
abundance: -
CDR3aa: CASSQLAGGPSGNNEQFF
CDR3nt: TGTGCCAGCAGCCAGTTAGCGGGGGGGCCCTCCGGGAACAATGAGCAGTTCTTC

d_gene: TRBD1
j_gene: TRBJ2-3
v_gene: TRBV20-1
abundance: few
CDR3aa: CSASKGQGSTDTQYF
CDR3nt: TGCAGTGCGAGTAAGGGACAGGGGAGCACAGATACGCAGTATTTT

d_gene: TRBD2
j_gene: TRBJ2-3
v_gene: TRBV7-6
abundance: few
CDR3aa: CASSSERASGTDTQYF
CDR3nt: TGTGCCAGCAGCTCGGAGAGGGCTAGCGGAACAGATACGCAGTATTTT

d_gene: -
j_gene: TRBJ2-2
v_gene: TRBV28
abundance: -
CDR3aa: CASSRRGKGTGELFF
CDR3nt: TGTGCCAGCAGTCGGCGGGGAAAGGGGACCGGGGAGCTGTTTTTT

d_gene: TRBD2
j_gene: TRBJ2-3
v_gene: TRBV11-2
abundance: few
CDR3aa: CASSSRDGTRHTTDTQYF
CDR3nt: TGTGCCAGCAGCTCACGTGACGGGACTAGACATACCACAGATACGCAGTATTTT

d_gene: TRBD1
j_gene: TRBJ1-2
v_gene: TRBV29-1
abundance: few
CDR3aa: CSVWTGSGYTF
CDR3nt: TGCAGCGTCTGGACAGGGAGCGGCTACACCTTC

d_gene: TRBD2
j_gene: TRBJ2-3
v_gene: TRBV7-2
abundance: -
CDR3aa: CASSFRPTSSGRDTQYF
CDR3nt: TGTGCCAGCAGCTTTCGCCCAACCTCTAGCGGTAGGGATACGCAGTATTTT

d_gene: -
j_gene: TRBJ1-6
v_gene: TRBV3-1/TRBV3-2
abundance: -
CDR3aa: CASSQVPLNSPLHF
CDR3nt: TGTGCCAGCAGCCAAGTCCCCCTCAATTCACCCCTCCACTTT

d_gene: TRBD2
j_gene: TRBJ2-1
v_gene: TRBV19
abundance: once
CDR3aa: CASSLSGRALDEQFF
CDR3nt: TGTGCCAGTAGTCTTAGCGGGAGGGCCTTAGATGAGCAGTTCTTC

d_gene: -
j_gene: TRBJ1-2
v_gene: TRBV10-3
abundance: -
CDR3aa: CAISGGQGRRNGYTF
CDR3nt: TGTGCCATCAGTGGGGGGCAGGGTCGGAGGAATGGCTACACCTTC

d_gene: -
j_gene: TRBJ2-1
v_gene: TRBV5-4
abundance: -
CDR3aa: CASSFMTGEQFF
CDR3nt: TGTGCCAGCAGCTTTATGACGGGTGAGCAGTTCTTC

d_gene: -
j_gene: TRBJ2-2
v_gene: TRBV7-2
abundance: -
CDR3aa: CASSLVARSKGTGELFF
CDR3nt: TGTGCCAGCAGCTTAGTAGCTAGATCTAAGGGGACCGGGGAGCTGTTTTTT

d_gene: -
j_gene: TRBJ2-3
v_gene: TRBV28
abundance: -
CDR3aa: CAIRTGVVTDTQYF
CDR3nt: TGTGCCATTCGGACGGGGGTTGTTACAGATACGCAGTATTTT

d_gene: -
j_gene: TRBJ2-1
v_gene: TRBV4-2
abundance: -
CDR3aa: CASSQDLNNEQFF
CDR3nt: TGTGCCAGCAGCCAAGACTTAAACAATGAGCAGTTCTTC

d_gene: TRBD2
j_gene: TRBJ2-3
v_gene: TRBV6-4
abundance: -
CDR3aa: CASRPGGATDTQYF
CDR3nt: TGTGCCAGCAGGCCCGGGGGGGCGACAGATACGCAGTATTTT

d_gene: TRBD2
j_gene: TRBJ2-1
v_gene: TRBV5-6
abundance: once
CDR3aa: CASKGLAGGHNEQFF
CDR3nt: TGTGCCAGCAAGGGTCTGGCGGGGGGGCACAATGAGCAGTTCTTC

d_gene: -
j_gene: TRBJ2-3
v_gene: TRBV27
abundance: -
CDR3aa: CASRQSGTDTQYF
CDR3nt: TGTGCCAGCCGCCAGAGCGGTACAGATACGCAGTATTTT

d_gene: -
j_gene: TRBJ1-2
v_gene: TRBV6-2/TRBV6-3
abundance: -
CDR3aa: CASSKTADGYTF
CDR3nt: TGTGCCAGCAGCAAAACAGCTGATGGCTACACCTTC

d_gene: TRBD1
j_gene: TRBJ2-5
v_gene: TRBV7-7
abundance: -
CDR3aa: CASSAQGRQETQYF
CDR3nt: TGTGCCAGCAGCGCACAGGGGCGCCAAGAGACCCAGTACTTC

d_gene: -
j_gene: TRBJ1-2
v_gene: TRBV7-2
abundance: once
CDR3aa: CASNRGQLYGYTF
CDR3nt: TGTGCCAGCAATCGCGGGCAGCTCTATGGCTACACCTTC

d_gene: -
j_gene: TRBJ2-1
v_gene: TRBV7-9
abundance: -
CDR3aa: CASSLVRTTYNEQFF
CDR3nt: TGTGCCAGCAGCTTAGTAAGGACTACATACAATGAGCAGTTCTTC

d_gene: -
j_gene: TRBJ1-1
v_gene: TRBV3-1/TRBV3-2
abundance: once
CDR3aa: CASSHQQGFTEAFF
CDR3nt: TGTGCCAGCAGCCACCAACAGGGTTTCACTGAAGCTTTCTTT

d_gene: TRBD2
j_gene: TRBJ2-2
v_gene: TRBV19
abundance: -
CDR3aa: CASRGSGGTGELFF
CDR3nt: TGTGCCAGTAGGGGTAGCGGGGGCACCGGGGAGCTGTTTTTT

d_gene: TRBD1
j_gene: TRBJ1-1
v_gene: TRBV6-6
abundance: -
CDR3aa: CASSARQGPTEAFF
CDR3nt: TGTGCCAGCAGTGCCCGACAGGGGCCCACTGAAGCTTTCTTT

d_gene: TRBD2
j_gene: TRBJ2-3
v_gene: TRBV29-1
abundance: -
CDR3aa: CSVGGIGGSSTDTQYF
CDR3nt: TGCAGCGTGGGGGGGATCGGCGGCTCTAGCACAGATACGCAGTATTTT

d_gene: -
j_gene: TRBJ1-4
v_gene: TRBV5-6
abundance: -
CDR3aa: CASSGPGRRAVANEKLFF
CDR3nt: TGTGCCAGCAGCGGCCCGGGCAGGAGAGCGGTTGCTAATGAAAAACTGTTTTTT